These 23 T cell receptor beta chains came from one sample sequenced in a study of human T cells and chemical hapten exposure (dated by TCRdb to 2020 to 2023). Receptor libraries were prepared by RACE. This sample was sequenced with a NextSeq 500. The public reads were reanalyzed by TCRdb: fastp trimming at Q25, MiXCR alignment, in-frame beta chains only. Merged by CDR3 protein, the rows form single entries marked with the most common genes and DNA. A total of tens of thousands of distinct CDR3 sequences appear in this sample, just under 6.5% of them only once. Clones ranked in the top ten supply roughly 9% of the sample. In the paper's terms, the time point label means: patch test 1, 2 weeks after DPC sensitization. The treatment or condition label on this specimen signifies: therapeutic diphenylcyclopropenone sensitization with weekly scalp DPC. Total RNA was isolated from unfractionated whole blood collected in Tempus Blood RNA tubes.

Sequencing was performed on whole blood, taken in connection with sensitization to the hapten diphenylcyclopropenone (DPC). The receptor set was obtained from a woman in her twenties or thirties with alopecia areata. Some clones in this sample may be carry-over from other donors' samples.

In its sample, this clonotype was seen many times. The chain combines TRBV5-1 with TRBJ1-6, with 10 bases identical to TRBD1. There are 16 residues in the CDR3. V trimming: 0 bases; J trimming: 5 bases; junction bases outside the gene matches: 2. CDR1 and CDR2 (germline): SGHRS, YFSETQ. The CDR3 DNA reads TGCGCCAGCAGCTTGGGACAGGGGGCGAATAATTCACCCCTCCACTTT. Translated: CASSLGQGANNSPLHF.

This rearrangement joins TRBV5-4 to TRBJ1-2; TRBD1 matches at 7 bases. In germline, CDR1 is SGHNT, CDR2 YYREEE (reference sequence). V dropped 5 bases and J dropped 4; count of bases not matched to a gene: 11. The CDR3 is 15 residues long. CDR3 sequence (DNA): TGTGCCAGCAGGAACGGGACAGCTCAGGGCTATGGCTACACCTTC. This gives the protein CASRNGTAQGYGYTF.

At least ten counts were recorded for this clonotype. The rearrangement uses TRBV6-5 and TRBJ1-5; D unresolved. Per germline, CDR1 MNHEY and CDR2 SVGAGI. The V gene lost 6 bases and the J gene lost 0 bases, with 12 bases spanning the gap. This CDR3 has 15 residues. CDR3 amino acids: CASRAPGSSNQPQHF. In nucleotides, the CDR3 is TGTGCCAGCAGGGCTCCGGGGAGTAGCAATCAGCCCCAGCATTTT.

In this sample, this clonotype turned up many times. The chain links TRBV4-1 to TRBJ2-7, with unresolved D. This CDR3 contains 16 residues. Germline V gene data show CDR1 as MGHRA and CDR2 as YSYEKL. The germline V and J ends were trimmed by 0 bases and 2 bases, with 14 bases remaining between them. CDR3 loop: CASSQDWPERTYEQYF. CDR3 DNA sequence: TGCGCCAGCAGCCAAGATTGGCCAGAGAGGACCTACGAGCAGTACTTC.

With regard to this clonotype: This sequence may be a read error, since a much larger clone differs from it by one base. The chain recombines TRBV12-3 or TRBV12-4 with TRBJ1-5; D is undetermined. CDR3 length: 14 residues. With 4 bases removed from V and 4 bases from J, the gap between germline ends came to 11 bases. The CDR3: CASSSNLGNQPQHF. In DNA, the CDR3 is TGTGCCAGCAGTTCCAATTTGGGGAATCAGCCCCAGCATTTT.

The rearrangement links TRBV30 to TRBJ1-2, with 9 bases that match TRBD1. CDR1 and CDR2 from the germline V gene are GTSNPN and SVGIG (reference sequence). The CDR3 sequence is 14 residues long. V was clipped by 2 bases and J by 4 bases; unmatched bases: 5. This CDR3 is CAWSIGQGPYGYTF. CDR3 nucleotide sequence: TGTGCCTGGAGTATAGGACAGGGGCCCTATGGCTACACCTTC.

This clonotype has ten or more counts. This sequence joins TRBV5-1 and TRBJ1-5; 10 bases fit TRBD1. There are 15 residues in the CDR3. Per the germline V gene, CDR1 is SGHRS and CDR2 is YFSETQ. Trimming took 4 bases from V and 2 from J; bases not matched to a gene: 3. The CDR3: CASSTGTGGNQPQHF. The CDR3 bases are TGCGCCAGCAGCACCGGGACAGGGGGCAATCAGCCCCAGCATTTT.

This clonotype was counted ten times or more. The chain is built from TRBV7-2 and TRBJ1-4; 7 bases fit TRBD1. V lost 4 bases and J lost 5; bases outside the gene matches: 4. The CDR3 contains 14 residues. Germline CDR1 and CDR2: SGHTA and FQGNSA. CDR3 sequence reads: CASSSTGPNEKLFF. Written as DNA, the CDR3 is TGTGCCAGCAGCTCGACAGGGCCGAATGAAAAACTGTTTTTT.

The chain couples TRBV6-5 to TRBJ1-1, with 7 bases fitting TRBD1. V shed 5 bases, J shed 1 base, and the junction held 7 bases outside the gene matches. CDR3 size: 15 residues. From germline, CDR1 is MNHEY and CDR2 SVGAGI. The CDR3 DNA is TGTGCCAGCAGTCGCCCGACAGGGCAGAACACTGAAGCTTTCTTT. It is translated as CASSRPTGQNTEAFF.

The chain combines TRBV7-2 with TRBJ2-6, with 8 bases lining up with TRBD1. CDR1 and CDR2 from the germline V gene are SGHTA and FQGNSA. The CDR3 has 18 residues. Losses at the gene ends were 5 bases for V and 0 bases for J; bases not matched to a gene: 9. This CDR3 reads CASSPRQGRSSGANVLTF. DNA of the CDR3: TGTGCCAGCAGCCCTAGACAGGGGCGAAGCTCTGGGGCCAACGTCCTGACTTTC.

The V and J genes are TRBV6-2 or TRBV6-3 and TRBJ2-7; TRBD2 matches at 13 bases. J was trimmed by 3 bases and V by 2 bases; bases with no gene match: 10. CDR3 length: 18 amino acids. Germline CDR1 is MNHEY and CDR2 is SVGEGT. CDR3: CASSYTPGLAGDIYEQYF. As DNA, the CDR3 is TGTGCCAGCAGTTACACCCCCGGACTAGCGGGGGACATCTACGAGCAGTACTTC.

This clonotype was counted only a few times. V gene TRBV6-5 combines with J gene TRBJ1-5; the D is unclear. The germline CDR1 and CDR2 sequences are MNHEY and SVGAGI. Trimming pared 5 bases from V and 5 bases from J, leaving 10 bases between. This CDR3 contains 13 residues. CDR3 in DNA: TGTGCCAGCAGTCCTCGTGCGGATCAGCCCCAGCATTTT. Residues: CASSPRADQPQHF.

This clonotype was counted many times. The genes are TRBV24-1 and TRBJ1-4; perhaps TRBD1 as D (6 bases). The length of the CDR3 is 16 residues. Germline CDR1 reads KGHDR; CDR2 reads SFDVKD. V was cut by 0 bases and J by 7 bases, with 14 bases left in between. CDR3 in DNA: TGTGCCACCAGTGATTTGGACAGGACAGTTCGTGAAAAACTGTTTTTT. Translation: CATSDLDRTVREKLFF.

This clonotype was observed at least ten times. The chain has TRBV3-1 and TRBJ1-2; unclear D gene. Germline loops: CDR1 LGHDT, CDR2 YNNKEL (reference sequence). This CDR3 is built from 13 residues. The V end lost 5 bases, the J end lost 7 bases, and 14 bases lay between the germline ends. CDR3 DNA sequence: TGTGCCAGCAGCGAAGGGTCGGGCGGTGGCTACACCTTC. This gives the protein CASSEGSGGGYTF.

This clonotype was seen ten or more times. The CDR3 region has the DNA TGCAGTGCCGAGACAACCGATACGCAGTATTTT. It yields the protein CSAETTDTQYF. The chain joins TRBV20-1 to TRBJ2-3, with no clear D. Trimming took off 6 bases at V and 6 bases at J, with 10 bases between the two ends. The CDR3 runs to 11 residues. Germline V gene sequence: CDR1 DFQATT, CDR2 SNEGSKA (reference sequence).

This clonotype occurred many times. The V call is TRBV19, the J call TRBJ2-3; D is tentatively TRBD1 or TRBD2 (7 bases each). CDR3 size: 16 residues. V lost 9 bases and J lost 6, with 25 bases in between. Germline CDR1 reads LNHDA; CDR2 reads SQIVND (reference sequence). CDR3 sequence: CASRGRVRGLEDTQYF. The DNA of the CDR3 is TGTGCCAGCCGGGGGAGGGTGAGGGGGCTCGAGGATACGCAGTATTTT.

The sample holds many counts of this clonotype. This rearrangement joins TRBV3-1 to TRBJ1-3; the D is unclear. V lost 1 base to trimming and J lost 5 bases, with 0 bases between them. Germline V gene lookup returns CDR1 LGHDT and CDR2 YNNKEL (reference sequence). This CDR3 has 11 amino acids. CDR3 amino acids: CASSQGNTIYF. The CDR3 DNA sequence: TGTGCCAGCAGCCAAGGAAACACCATATATTTT.

This clonotype was picked up a small number of times. J is TRBJ2-4 and V is TRBV5-4; 14 bases align to TRBD2. The V segment lost 3 bases and the J segment 1 base; nucleotides outside the gene matches: 9. CDR1 is SGHNT, CDR2 YYREEE, per germline (reference sequence). The CDR3 contains 19 residues. The CDR3 sequence is CASSSMTSGGAWAKNIQYF. Written as DNA, the CDR3 is TGTGCCAGCAGCTCGATGACTAGCGGGGGGGCCTGGGCCAAAAACATTCAGTACTTC.

V is TRBV19 and J is TRBJ2-5; no reliable D call. Per the germline V gene, CDR1 is LNHDA and CDR2 is SQIVND (reference sequence). The length of the CDR3 is 15 residues. Trimming shortened V by 5 bases and J by 1 base, and 14 bases separated the two germline ends. The CDR3, as DNA: TGTGCCAGTAGTGACGGACGGAACCTCCAAGAGACCCAGTACTTC. Its protein is CASSDGRNLQETQYF.

The chain uses TRBV6-5 and TRBJ2-2; no clear D gene. The ends were cut back, 6 bases at V and 4 bases at J, with 6 bases in the middle. The germline gives CDR1 MNHEY, CDR2 SVGAGI. The CDR3 runs to 12 residues. The CDR3 protein is CASRPTTGELFF. Written as DNA, the CDR3 is TGTGCCAGCAGGCCCACCACCGGGGAGCTGTTTTTT.

The rearrangement joins TRBV5-6 to TRBJ2-3; no definite D call. The germline V gene has CDR1 SGHDT and CDR2 YYEEEE. The CDR3 totals 15 residues. V lost 1 base and J 1 base, leaving 10 bases between the germline ends. CDR3 bases: TGTGCCAGCAGCTTGAGGGTATCCGGCACAGATACGCAGTATTTT. This translates into CASSLRVSGTDTQYF.

This clonotype was counted at least ten times. V and J are TRBV6-5 and TRBJ2-1; D ambiguous. The ends were cut back, 0 bases at V and 3 bases at J, with 6 bases in the middle. The CDR3 sequence is 14 residues long. The V gene's germline CDR1 is MNHEY and CDR2 SVGAGI. Here the CDR3 reads CASSYSPIYNEQFF. The CDR3 DNA is TGTGCCAGCAGTTACTCCCCCATCTACAATGAGCAGTTCTTC.

This clonotype has more than one count but fewer than ten. V is TRBV3-1 and J is TRBJ2-3, with TRBD1 as a possible D gene (6 bases). Germline lookup yields CDR1 LGHDT and CDR2 YNNKEL (reference sequence). The CDR3 length is 16 residues. V dropped 0 bases and J dropped 3 bases, with 13 bases sitting between them. CDR3 sequence reads: CASSQDFNRETDTQYF. CDR3 nucleotide sequence: TGTGCCAGCAGCCAAGATTTTAACAGGGAGACAGATACGCAGTATTTT.